This T cell receptor beta chain is drawn from a study of T cells of healthy individuals. This CDR3 contains 11 residues. Germline loops: CDR1 MNHEY, CDR2 SMNVEV (reference sequence). With 5 bases removed from V and 4 bases from J, the gap between germline ends came to 3 bases. TCRdb re-derived calls from the 5' RACE reads in MiXCR, one entry per CDR3 protein. The sample has around 98,000 distinct CDR3 sequences; approximately 16% are singletons. This clonotype has only a few counts. This receptor was identified in a human donor in good health. The rearrangement uses TRBV27 and TRBJ2-1; D not resolved. DNA of the CDR3: TGTGCCAGCAGTAAGTACAATGAGCAGTTCTTC. It translates to CASSKYNEQFF.